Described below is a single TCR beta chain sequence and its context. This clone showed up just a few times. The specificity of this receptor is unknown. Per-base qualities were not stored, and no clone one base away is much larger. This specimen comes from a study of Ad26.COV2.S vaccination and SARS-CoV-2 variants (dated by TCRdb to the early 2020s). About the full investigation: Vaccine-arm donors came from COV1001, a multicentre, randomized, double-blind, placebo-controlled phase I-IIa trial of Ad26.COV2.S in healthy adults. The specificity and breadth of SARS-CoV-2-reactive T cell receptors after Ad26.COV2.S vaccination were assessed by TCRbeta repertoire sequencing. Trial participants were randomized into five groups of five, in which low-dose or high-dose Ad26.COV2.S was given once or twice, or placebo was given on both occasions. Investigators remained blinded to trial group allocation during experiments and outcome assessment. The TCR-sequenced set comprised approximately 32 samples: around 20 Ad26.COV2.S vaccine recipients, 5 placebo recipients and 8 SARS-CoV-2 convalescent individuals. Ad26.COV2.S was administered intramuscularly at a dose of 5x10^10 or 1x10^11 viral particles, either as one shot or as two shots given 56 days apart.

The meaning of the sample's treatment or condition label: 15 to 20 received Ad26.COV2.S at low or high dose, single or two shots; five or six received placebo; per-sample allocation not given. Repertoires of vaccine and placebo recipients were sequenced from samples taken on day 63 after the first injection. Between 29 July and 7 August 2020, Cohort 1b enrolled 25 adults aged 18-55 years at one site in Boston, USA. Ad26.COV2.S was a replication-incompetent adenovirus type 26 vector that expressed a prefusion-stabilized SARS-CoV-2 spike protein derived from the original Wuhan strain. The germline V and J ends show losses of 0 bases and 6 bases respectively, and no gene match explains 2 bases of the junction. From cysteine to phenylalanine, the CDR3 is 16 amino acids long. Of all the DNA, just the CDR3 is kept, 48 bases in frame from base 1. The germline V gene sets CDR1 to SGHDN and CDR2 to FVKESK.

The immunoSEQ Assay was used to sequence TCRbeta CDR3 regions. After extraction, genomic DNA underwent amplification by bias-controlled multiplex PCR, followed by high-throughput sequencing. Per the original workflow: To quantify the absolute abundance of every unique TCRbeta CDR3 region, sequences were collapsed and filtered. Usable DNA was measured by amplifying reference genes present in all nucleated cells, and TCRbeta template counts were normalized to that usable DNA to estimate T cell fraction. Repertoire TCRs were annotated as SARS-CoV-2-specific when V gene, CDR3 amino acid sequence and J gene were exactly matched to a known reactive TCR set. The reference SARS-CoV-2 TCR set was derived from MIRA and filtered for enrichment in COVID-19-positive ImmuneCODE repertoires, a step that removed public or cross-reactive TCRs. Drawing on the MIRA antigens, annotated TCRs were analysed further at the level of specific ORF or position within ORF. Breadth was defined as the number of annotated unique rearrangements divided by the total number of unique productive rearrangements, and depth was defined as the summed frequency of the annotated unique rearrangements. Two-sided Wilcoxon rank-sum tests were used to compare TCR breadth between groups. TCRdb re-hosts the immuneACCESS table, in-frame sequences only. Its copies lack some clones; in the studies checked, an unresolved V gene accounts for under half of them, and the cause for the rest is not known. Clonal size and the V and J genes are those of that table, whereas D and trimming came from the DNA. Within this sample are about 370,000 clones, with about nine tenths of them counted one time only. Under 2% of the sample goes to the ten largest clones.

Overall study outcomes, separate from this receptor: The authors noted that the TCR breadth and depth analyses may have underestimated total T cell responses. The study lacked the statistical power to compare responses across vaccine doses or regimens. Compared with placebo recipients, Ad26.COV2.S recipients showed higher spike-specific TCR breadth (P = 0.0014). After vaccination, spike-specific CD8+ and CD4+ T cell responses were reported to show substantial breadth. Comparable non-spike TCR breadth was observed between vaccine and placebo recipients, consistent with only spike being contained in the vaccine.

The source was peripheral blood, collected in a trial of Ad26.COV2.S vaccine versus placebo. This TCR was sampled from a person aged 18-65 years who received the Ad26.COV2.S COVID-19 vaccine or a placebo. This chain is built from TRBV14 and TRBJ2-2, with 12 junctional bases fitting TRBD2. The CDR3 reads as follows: CASSQESSGRAGELFF. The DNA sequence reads TGTGCCAGCAGCCAAGAGTCTAGCGGGAGGGCCGGGGAGCTGTTTTTT.